This TCR beta chain was obtained from a study of shared clonotypes between healthy human individuals. The overall study: Aged 18 to 49, the donors were a couple of women and a few men. Study-wide findings and caveats: Clonotype sharing among donors likely depends on sequencing depth.

This clone was seen a few times. The antigen remains unidentified. The CDR3 extends over 14 amino acids. Germline CDR1 MGHDK, CDR2 SYGVNS. V gave up 3 bases and J gave up 2 bases, with 7 bases separating them. The naive CD8 population came from CD45RO-negative cells selected for CCR7, without terminally differentiated effector memory CD45RA+ cells. Assay used: immunoSEQ multiplex PCR; TCRdb lists only in-frame clones, some missing. This sample has hundreds of thousands of clones, with roughly 95% found just once. What was sequenced was naive CD8+ T cells sorted from blood. The rearrangement links TRBV25-1 to TRBJ2-2, with D unclear. The sequence derives from a woman in her 30s in good health. CDR3 protein: CASSETGNTGELFF. Here the CDR3 DNA reads TGTGCCAGCAGTGAGACGGGTAACACCGGGGAGCTGTTTTTT.